This TCR beta chain was recorded in a study of blood T cell repertoires in COVID-19. For the study at large: Material from acute and convalescent COVID-19 was sourced from the United States, Italy and Spain. PBMCs, B-cell-depleted T cells, or T cells were the source of the cDNA or gDNA that made up the material.

Original processing methods: Counts of nucleated cells, estimated from reference gene primer amplification, were obtained. The method was immunoSEQ multiplex PCR; TCRdb's version includes in-frame clones alone and lacks a portion of them. That table gives V, J and clone size, and the DNA gave D and trimming. The table has around 250,000 clones, around four fifths seen once; the top ten hold roughly 8.7%. CDR1 is LGHDT and CDR2 is YNNKEL in the germline V gene (reference sequence). The CDR3 has 14 residues. Trimming shortened V by 0 bases and J by 5 bases, and 11 bases separated the two germline ends.

The V gene is TRBV3-1 (or the pseudogene TRBV3-2), the J gene TRBJ2-7, with D hard to call. The source is a man aged 35 to 55 with active or convalescent COVID-19. Material: peripheral blood. The CDR3 bases are TGTGCCAGCAGCCAAGATAGTGTCTATAACGAGCAGTACTTC. This sequence encodes CASSQDSVYNEQYF.